This record concerns one TCR beta chain sequence. The antigen remains undetermined. This sample stems from a study of T cell responses to AZD1222 COVID-19 vaccine. Assay used: immunoSEQ multiplex PCR; TCRdb lists only in-frame clones, some missing. The table includes nearly 110,000 clones, around 89% detected once. General study results and limits: Recipients of two AZD1222 doses showed rising Spike-specific TCR breadth and depth. A mostly white British donor set with more females was recruited, and clonal diversity was possibly underestimated.

The receptor's source is an adult in good health. The specimen comprised peripheral blood, sampled on day 0 of AZD1222 vaccination.

The CDR3 DNA reads TGCGCCAGCAGCACGGGACTACCGAACACCGGGGAGCTGTTTTTT. This codes for CASSTGLPNTGELFF. The rearrangement joins TRBV5-1 to TRBJ2-2, with 7 bases aligning to TRBD2. Germline V gene lookup returns CDR1 SGHRS and CDR2 YFSETQ. Trimming cost V 4 bases and J 0 bases; bases outside gene matches: 3. The CDR3 extends over 15 amino acids.